The source of this TCR beta chain is a study of OX40 agonist ivuxolimab in advanced cancers. Sequencing was performed with immunoSEQ multiplex PCR; in TCRdb, only in-frame clones are kept and a portion is missing. The sample shows about 81,000 clones, 84% of them seen only once. V trimming: 6 bases; J trimming: 5 bases; junction bases outside the gene matches: 11. The CDR3 has 16 amino acids. Per the germline V gene, CDR1 is SGHVS and CDR2 is FQNEAQ. The clonotype comes from an adult with an advanced solid tumor such as melanoma, head and neck, liver or kidney cancer. V usage is TRBV7-8 and J usage is TRBJ2-2; 8 bases match TRBD1. Sequencing used CD4+ or CD8+ T cells sorted from blood, obtained in a trial of the OX40 agonist ivuxolimab. The CDR3 region has the DNA TGTGCCAGCAGGTTTCAGGGGGCAGTCCGAACCGGGGAGCTGTTTTTT. Its translation: CASRFQGAVRTGELFF. Full variable domain (missing parts from reference TRBV7-8 and TRBJ2-2): GAGVSQSPRYKVAKRGQDVALRCDPISGHVSLFWYQQALGQGPEFLTYFQNEAQLDKSGLPSDRFFAERPEGSVSTLKIQRTQQEDSAVYLCASRFQGAVRTGELFFGEGSRLTVL.